This record looks at one TCR beta chain sequence and its context. This clone came up once. Its binding antigen is unknown. Base qualities are not recorded, but no much larger clone differs from it by a single base. Enrolling through a virtual design, the prospective study's participants ranged in age from roughly 18 to 90 years and lived across 24 United States geographic areas. To assign participants to cohorts, the prospective study relied on clinical history that participants themselves reported in a screening survey and a study questionnaire. Recovered participants in ImmuneRACE Cohort 3 were defined as having two consecutive negative NP/OP PCR tests, clearance from a healthcare professional, or resolution of symptoms. In the prospective study, mobile phlebotomists collected whole blood, serum and a nasopharyngeal or oropharyngeal swab from each participant. Additional blood draws and questionnaires over an approximately 2-month period could optionally be provided by prospective study participants. Before DNA extraction, prospective study blood samples were shipped either frozen or at room temperature.

TCRbeta CDR3 regions were amplified from genomic DNA by means of the immunoSEQ Assay, a bias-controlled multiplex PCR. On the authors' methods: Within the assay, amplification of reference gene primers was used to estimate how many nucleated cells each sample contained. To quantify the absolute abundance of each unique TCRbeta CDR3 rearrangement, sequence reads were collapsed and filtered. For each sample, productive Simpson clonality was calculated as the square root of Simpson's diversity index over productive rearrangements. As stored in TCRdb, this immuneACCESS dataset retains in-frame rearrangements with V and J assigned. A fraction of the clones does not appear; measured against another copy, unresolved V genes explain less than half of the discrepancy, and the remainder lacks a known reason. V and J calls and clone size are copied from that table; D and trimming were computed from the DNA. The sample table lists more than 150,000 clones, more than 75% of them with a count of one. The biggest ten clones account for approximately 15% of the sample.

The sample comes from a study of blood T cell repertoires in COVID-19 (dated by TCRdb to 2018 to 2020). Study-wide context: Samples covering the acute and convalescent phases of COVID-19 were provided by collaborators in the United States, Italy and Spain. The prospective study material was composed of cDNA or gDNA derived from T cells, B-cell-depleted T cells, or PBMCs. Deeply sampled blood TCRbeta repertoires from subjects exposed to, actively infected with, or recovered from COVID-19 were included in the dataset. A freely available public database, intended as a resource for researchers studying the immune response to SARS-CoV-2, is where the repertoires were released. Samples were obtained from the ongoing ImmuneRACE study (first 160 participants) and from over 1,000 subjects provided by 6 global collaborators. The sample metadata nearly always contained a de-identified subject ID, COVID-19 status, age in years and sex. HLA class I and class II types, where available, came from metadata supplied by the sample provider rather than from assay-based typing.

On the study overall, not on this receptor specifically: The quantity of clinical and demographic metadata differed by source and by participant and was supplied without curation.

The receptor was derived from a woman aged 45-65 years who had recovered from COVID-19. The sample consisted of PBMCs or T cells enriched from blood (not recorded which).

The CDR3 corresponds to CASSQEGRSPLHF. The nucleotides are TGTGCCAGCAGCCAAGAAGGGAGATCACCCCTCCACTTT. This sequence uses TRBV14 and TRBJ1-6; no D gene is confidently identified. The V end loses 0 bases and the J end loses 10 bases, and a stretch of 7 bases separates them. CDR1 and CDR2, per the germline V gene, are SGHDN and FVKESK. Spanning cysteine to phenylalanine, the CDR3 consists of 13 amino acids. CDR3 DNA only is kept here, 39 bases in frame from base 1.